These 20 T cell receptor beta chains came from one sample sequenced in a study of T cell responses to AZD1222 COVID-19 vaccine. TCRdb's copy holds only in-frame clones and misses some; the assay was immunoSEQ multiplex PCR. The data hold about 56,000 clones, with over 80% observed a single time. The sequences come from peripheral blood, collected on day 0 of AZD1222 vaccination. Every receptor here comes from an adult in good health.

This clone was seen a few times. V is TRBV5-1 and J is TRBJ2-7, with 7 positions matching TRBD2. The V gene's germline CDR1 is SGHRS and CDR2 YFSETQ. The CDR3 is 15 amino acids. Germline trimming cut 5 bases from V and 0 bases from J; bases unmatched to any gene: 8. The CDR3 here is CASRGGEGFSYEQYF. Written as DNA, the CDR3 is TGCGCCAGCAGAGGAGGGGAGGGGTTCTCCTACGAGCAGTACTTC.

This chain uses TRBV4-3 with TRBJ2-1; 8 nucleotides line up with TRBD2. Germline-derived CDR1 and CDR2 are LGHNA and YSLEER. The length of the CDR3 is 20 residues. V lost 0 bases to trimming and J lost 1 base; unmatched junction nucleotides: 14. In DNA form, the CDR3 reads TGCGCCAGCAGCCAAGACCTGATTAGCGGGGAGCCCCATTCCTACAATGAGCAGTTCTTC. This translates into CASSQDLISGEPHSYNEQFF.

This sequence joins TRBV12-3 or TRBV12-4 and TRBJ2-1; D not resolved. The CDR3 covers 10 residues. V gave up 6 bases and J gave up 6 bases, with 3 bases separating them. CDR3 region: CASSSNEQFF. The CDR3 DNA reads as TGTGCCAGCAGCTCCAATGAGCAGTTCTTC.

V gene TRBV24-1 combines with J gene TRBJ1-3; 8 bases line up with TRBD1. Unmatched junction bases numbered 4, after V lost 4 bases and J lost 0 bases. The V gene's germline CDR1 is KGHDR and CDR2 SFDVKD. This CDR3 comprises 16 residues. CDR3 coding DNA: TGTGCCACCAGTGAGAGGACAGGGCTCTCTGGAAACACCATATATTTT. Translation: CATSERTGLSGNTIYF.

This chain connects TRBV3-1 (or the pseudogene TRBV3-2) to TRBJ2-4, with a tentative D call TRBD2 (6 bases). This CDR3 has 16 amino acids. Germline V gene data show CDR1 as LGHDT and CDR2 as YNNKEL (reference sequence). Trimming took off 3 bases at V and 6 bases at J, with 18 bases between the two ends. Written as DNA, the CDR3 is TGTGCCAGCAGCCAGGGGGGAAGCACAGGTTCAAACATTCAGTACTTC. The encoded protein is CASSQGGSTGSNIQYF.

The J gene is TRBJ1-1, the V gene TRBV19; a weak D match, TRBD1 (5 bases). V gave up 5 bases and J gave up 5 bases, with 12 bases separating them. There are 13 residues in the CDR3. Germline V gene sequence: CDR1 LNHDA, CDR2 SQIVND (reference sequence). CDR3 nucleotides: TGTGCCAGTAGTCGAACGAGGGGTACTGAAGCTTTCTTT. Translation gives CASSRTRGTEAFF.

The chain employs TRBV24-1 and TRBJ2-5; no firm D call. This CDR3 has 12 amino acids. V was shortened by 1 base and J by 4 bases, with 3 bases between the two germline ends. The germline CDR1 and CDR2 sequences are KGHDR and SFDVKD. The CDR3 nucleotides are TGTGCCACCAGTGATTTTTTAGAGACCCAGTACTTC. Protein: CATSDFLETQYF.

This clone showed up just once. This rearrangement joins TRBV29-1 to TRBJ1-1, with TRBD1 as a possible D gene (6 bases). Germline loops: CDR1 SQVTM, CDR2 ANQGSEA. Trimming removed 8 bases from V and 2 bases from J, with 18 bases in between. The CDR3 runs to 14 residues. Here the CDR3 reads CSHKRGRGNTEAFF. Written as DNA, the CDR3 is TGCAGCCATAAGCGGGGCAGGGGTAACACTGAAGCTTTCTTT.

J is TRBJ1-2 and V is TRBV19; 7 nucleotides agree with TRBD1. Looked up from germline, CDR1 is LNHDA and CDR2 is SQIVND (reference sequence). V shed 6 bases, J shed 4 bases, and the junction held 8 bases outside the gene matches. The CDR3 has 14 amino acids. The CDR3 DNA reads TGTGCCAGTAGAAGAACAGGGGCGGTCTATGGCTACACCTTC. Residues: CASRRTGAVYGYTF. The whole variable domain, remainder taken from reference TRBV19 and TRBJ1-2, is DGGITQSPKYLFRKEGQNVTLSCEQNLNHDAMYWYRQDPGQGLRLIYYSQIVNDFQKGDIAEGYSVSREKKESFPLTVTSAQKNPTAFYLCASRRTGAVYGYTFGSGTRLTVV.

This clone was detected only once. The chain joins TRBV4-1 to TRBJ2-7; TRBD2 is a possible D gene (5 bases). The germline V and J ends were trimmed by 1 base and 0 bases, with 13 bases remaining between them. In germline, CDR1 is MGHRA, CDR2 YSYEKL. This CDR3 is 16 amino acids long. The DNA for the CDR3 is TGCGCCAGCAGCCAAGGCCCTAGCCATAGCTCCTACGAGCAGTACTTC. This sequence encodes CASSQGPSHSSYEQYF.

This clone has just one count. The chain has TRBV11-3 and TRBJ2-5, with 12 bases that match TRBD2. The junction had 11 bases not matched to a gene; V was cut back by 6 bases and J by 0 bases. CDR3 length: 18 amino acids. Germline CDR1 reads SGHNT; CDR2 reads YENEEA. CDR3 DNA sequence: TGTGCCAGCAGTTCCGGGACTAGCGGGTCACCCTACCAAGAGACCCAGTACTTC. Translation: CASSSGTSGSPYQETQYF. The variable domain in full, completed from reference TRBV11-3 and TRBJ2-5, reads EAGVVQSPRYKIIEKKQPVAFWCNPISGHNTLYWYLQNLGQGPELLIRYENEEAVDDSQLPKDRFSAERLKGVDSTLKIQPAELGDSAVYLCASSSGTSGSPYQETQYFGPGTRLLVL.

This chain links TRBV30 with TRBJ2-2; 10 positions match TRBD1. The CDR3 loop spans 13 amino acids. V trimming: 5 bases; J trimming: 5 bases; junction bases outside the gene matches: 2. The germline gives CDR1 GTSNPN, CDR2 SVGIG (reference sequence). Here the CDR3 DNA reads TGTGCCTGGTCGGGACAGGGGACCGGGGAGCTGTTTTTT. It encodes CAWSGQGTGELFF.

The chain recombines TRBV5-5 with TRBJ2-7; TRBD1 is a possible D gene (6 bases). The germline CDR1 and CDR2 sequences are SGHKS and YYEKEE (reference sequence). This CDR3 region has 14 residues. V was trimmed by 5 bases and J by 6 bases, leaving 18 bases between them. CDR3 loop: CASRRTDTLREQYF. DNA of the CDR3: TGTGCCAGCAGACGGACAGACACCTTACGCGAGCAGTACTTC.

This rearrangement joins TRBV3-1 (or the pseudogene TRBV3-2) to TRBJ2-1, with TRBD2 as a possible D gene (5 bases). V dropped 0 bases and J dropped 4 bases, with 13 bases sitting between them. The CDR3 loop spans 16 amino acids. CDR1 is LGHDT, CDR2 YNNKEL, per germline (reference sequence). CDR3: CASSQEGLAEYNEQFF. For the CDR3, the DNA is TGTGCCAGCAGCCAAGAAGGCCTAGCAGAATACAATGAGCAGTTCTTC.

This chain connects TRBV7-2 to TRBJ2-1; D unclear. The germline V gene encodes CDR1 SGHTA and CDR2 FQGNSA. CDR3 size: 14 residues. V lost 2 bases and J lost 0, with 5 bases in between. Here the CDR3 reads CASSLRSSYNEQFF. CDR3 nucleotides: TGTGCCAGCAGCTTACGTAGCTCCTACAATGAGCAGTTCTTC.

The chain is built from TRBV19 and TRBJ1-2, with a weak D call TRBD1 (6 bases). The CDR3 totals 13 residues. Germline V CDR1 and CDR2: LNHDA, SQIVND (reference sequence). Trimming shortened V by 5 bases and J by 8 bases, and 15 bases separated the two germline ends. CDR3: CASSPTGGTGYTF. The CDR3 DNA reads TGTGCCAGTAGTCCGACAGGTGGTACCGGCTACACCTTC.

The chain couples TRBV10-1 to TRBJ1-3; weak D call: TRBD1 (5 bases). The V end was cut by 0 bases, the J end by 5 bases, with 14 bases between. The CDR3 spans 16 residues. Germline assignment: CDR1 WNHNN and CDR2 SYGVQD (reference sequence). The DNA for the CDR3 is TGCGCCAGCAGTGAGTCGACCCAGGGTACAAGAAACACCATATATTTT. Its protein product is CASSESTQGTRNTIYF.

The J gene is TRBJ1-2, the V gene TRBV7-2; the match to TRBD1 covers 9 bases. The germline CDR1 and CDR2 sequences are SGHTA and FQGNSA. The CDR3 contains 16 residues. Unmatched junction bases numbered 10, after V lost 1 base and J lost 7 bases. The CDR3 loop is CASSLGGTGMYGGYTF. Here the CDR3 DNA reads TGTGCCAGCAGCTTAGGGGGGACAGGGATGTACGGTGGCTACACCTTC. Complete variable domain (other parts from reference TRBV7-2 and TRBJ1-2): GAGVSQSPSNKVTEKGKDVELRCDPISGHTALYWYRQSLGQGLEFLIYFQGNSAPDKSGLPSDRFSAERTGGSVSTLTIQRTQQEDSAVYLCASSLGGTGMYGGYTFGSGTRLTVV.

The V and J genes are TRBV24-1 and TRBJ2-3; the D gene is possibly TRBD1 (5 bases). The CDR3 loop spans 14 amino acids. Germline CDR1 is KGHDR and CDR2 is SFDVKD. Trimming took 5 bases from V and 0 from J, leaving 8 bases between them. As DNA, the CDR3 is TGTGCCACCAGTGTTACAGGTAGCACAGATACGCAGTATTTT. As protein: CATSVTGSTDTQYF.

The chain combines TRBV19 with TRBJ1-5, with D uncertain. V lost 4 bases and J lost 11, with 12 bases in between. Germline V CDR1 and CDR2: LNHDA, SQIVND (reference sequence). The CDR3 length is 12 residues. The CDR3 sequence is CASSKPSVAQHF. The CDR3 region has the DNA TGTGCCAGTAGTAAGCCGTCGGTGGCCCAGCATTTT.